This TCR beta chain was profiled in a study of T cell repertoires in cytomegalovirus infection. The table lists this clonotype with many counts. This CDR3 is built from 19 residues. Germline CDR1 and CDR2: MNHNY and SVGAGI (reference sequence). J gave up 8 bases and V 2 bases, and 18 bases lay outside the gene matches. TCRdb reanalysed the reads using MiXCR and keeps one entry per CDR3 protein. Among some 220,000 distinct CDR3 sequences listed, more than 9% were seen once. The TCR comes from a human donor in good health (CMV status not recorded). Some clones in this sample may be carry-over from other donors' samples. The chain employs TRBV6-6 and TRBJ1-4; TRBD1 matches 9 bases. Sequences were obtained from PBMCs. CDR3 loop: CASSYPTGTGWEGGEKLFF. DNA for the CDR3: TGTGCCAGCAGTTACCCGACCGGGACAGGGTGGGAGGGAGGAGAAAAACTGTTTTTT.